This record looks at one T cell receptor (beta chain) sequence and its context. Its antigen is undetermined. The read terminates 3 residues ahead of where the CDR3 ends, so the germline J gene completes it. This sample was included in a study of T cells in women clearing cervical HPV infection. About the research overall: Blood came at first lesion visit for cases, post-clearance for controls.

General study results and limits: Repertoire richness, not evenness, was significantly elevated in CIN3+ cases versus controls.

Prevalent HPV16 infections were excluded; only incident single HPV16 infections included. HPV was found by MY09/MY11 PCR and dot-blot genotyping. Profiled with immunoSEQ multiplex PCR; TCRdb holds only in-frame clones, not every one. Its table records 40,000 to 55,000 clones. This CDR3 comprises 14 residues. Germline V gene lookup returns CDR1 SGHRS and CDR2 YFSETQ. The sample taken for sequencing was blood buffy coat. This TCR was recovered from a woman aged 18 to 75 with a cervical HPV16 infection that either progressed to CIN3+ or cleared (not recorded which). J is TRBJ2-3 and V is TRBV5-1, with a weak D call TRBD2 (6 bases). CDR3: CASSPLVGGETQYF. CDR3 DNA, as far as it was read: TGCGCCAGCAGCCCTCTGGTGGGCGGGGAGACG.